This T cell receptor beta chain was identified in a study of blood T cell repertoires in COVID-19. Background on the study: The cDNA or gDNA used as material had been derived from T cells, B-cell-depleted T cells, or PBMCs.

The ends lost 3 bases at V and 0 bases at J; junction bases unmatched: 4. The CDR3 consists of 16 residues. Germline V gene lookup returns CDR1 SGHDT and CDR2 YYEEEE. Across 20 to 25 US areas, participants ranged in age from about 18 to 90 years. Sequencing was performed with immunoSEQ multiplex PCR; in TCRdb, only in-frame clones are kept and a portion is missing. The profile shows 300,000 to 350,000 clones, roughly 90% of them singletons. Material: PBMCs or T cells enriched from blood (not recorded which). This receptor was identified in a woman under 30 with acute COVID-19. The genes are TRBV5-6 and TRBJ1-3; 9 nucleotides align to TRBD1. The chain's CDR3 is CASSSRTGDSGNTIYF. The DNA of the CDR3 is TGTGCCAGCAGCTCTCGGACAGGGGACTCTGGAAACACCATATATTTT.